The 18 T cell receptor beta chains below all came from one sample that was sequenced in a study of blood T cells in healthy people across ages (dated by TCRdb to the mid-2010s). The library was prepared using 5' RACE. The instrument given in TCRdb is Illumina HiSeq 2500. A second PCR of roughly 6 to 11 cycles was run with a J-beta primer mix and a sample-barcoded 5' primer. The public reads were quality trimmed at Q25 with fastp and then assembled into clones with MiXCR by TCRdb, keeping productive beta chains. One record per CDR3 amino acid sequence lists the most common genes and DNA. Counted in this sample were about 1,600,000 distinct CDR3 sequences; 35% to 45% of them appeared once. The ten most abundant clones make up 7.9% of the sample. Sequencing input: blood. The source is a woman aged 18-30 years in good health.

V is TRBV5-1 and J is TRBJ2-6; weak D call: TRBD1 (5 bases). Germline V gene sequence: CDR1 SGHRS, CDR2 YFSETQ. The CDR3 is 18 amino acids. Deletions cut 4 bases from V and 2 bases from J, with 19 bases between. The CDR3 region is CASSIDVNTGPGANVLTF. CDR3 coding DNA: TGCGCCAGCAGCATCGACGTGAATACAGGTCCTGGGGCCAACGTCCTGACTTTC.

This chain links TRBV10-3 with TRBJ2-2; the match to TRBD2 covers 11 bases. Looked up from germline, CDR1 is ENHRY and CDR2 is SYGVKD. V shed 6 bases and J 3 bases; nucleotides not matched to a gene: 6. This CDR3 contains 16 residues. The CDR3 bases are TGTGCCATCAGACCGGGACTAGCGGCCCACACCGGGGAGCTGTTTTTT. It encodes CAIRPGLAAHTGELFF.

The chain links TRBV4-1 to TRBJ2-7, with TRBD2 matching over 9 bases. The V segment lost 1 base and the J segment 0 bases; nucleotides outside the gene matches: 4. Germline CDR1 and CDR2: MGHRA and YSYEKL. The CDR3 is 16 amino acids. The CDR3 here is CASSQVQRGASYEQYF. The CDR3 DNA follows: TGCGCCAGCAGCCAAGTACAGCGGGGGGCCTCCTACGAGCAGTACTTC.

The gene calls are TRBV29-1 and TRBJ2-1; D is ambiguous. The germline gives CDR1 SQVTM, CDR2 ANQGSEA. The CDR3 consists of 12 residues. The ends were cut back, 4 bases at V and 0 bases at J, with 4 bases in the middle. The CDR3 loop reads CSVVISYNEQFF. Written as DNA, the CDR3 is TGCAGCGTTGTAATCTCCTACAATGAGCAGTTCTTC.

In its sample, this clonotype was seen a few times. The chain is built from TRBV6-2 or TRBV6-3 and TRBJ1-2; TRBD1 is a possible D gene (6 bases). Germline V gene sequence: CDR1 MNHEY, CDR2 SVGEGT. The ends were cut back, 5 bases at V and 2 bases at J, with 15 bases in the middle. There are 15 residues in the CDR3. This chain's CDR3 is CASSTGPGANYGYTF. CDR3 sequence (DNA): TGTGCCAGCAGTACGGGTCCAGGGGCGAACTATGGCTACACCTTC.

DNA for the CDR3: TGTGCCAGCGGTACCGGCGCTAGAAGGTACAATGAGCAGTTCTTC. The encoded protein is CASGTGARRYNEQFF. The V and J genes are TRBV6-5 and TRBJ2-1; D remains ambiguous. CDR1 and CDR2 from the germline V gene are MNHEY and SVGAGI. This CDR3 contains 15 residues. V dropped 8 bases and J dropped 4 bases, with 18 bases sitting between them.

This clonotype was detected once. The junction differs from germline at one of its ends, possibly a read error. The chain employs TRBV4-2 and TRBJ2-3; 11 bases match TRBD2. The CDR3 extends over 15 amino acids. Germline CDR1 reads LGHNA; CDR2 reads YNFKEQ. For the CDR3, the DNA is TGTGCCAGCAGCCAAACTAGCGGGGGTGCAGATACGCGGTATTTT. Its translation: CASSQTSGGADTRYF.

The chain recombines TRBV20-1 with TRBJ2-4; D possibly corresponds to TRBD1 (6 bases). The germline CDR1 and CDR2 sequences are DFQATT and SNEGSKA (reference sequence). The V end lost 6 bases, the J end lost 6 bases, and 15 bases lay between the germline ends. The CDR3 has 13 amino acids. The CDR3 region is CSARTPQGNIQYF. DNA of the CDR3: TGCAGTGCAAGGACCCCACAGGGAAACATTCAGTACTTC.

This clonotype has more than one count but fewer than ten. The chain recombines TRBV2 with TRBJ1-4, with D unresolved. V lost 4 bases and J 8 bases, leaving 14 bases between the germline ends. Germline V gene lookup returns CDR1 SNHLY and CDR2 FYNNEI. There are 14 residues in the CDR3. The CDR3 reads CASSVGGSPEKLFF. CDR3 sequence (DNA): TGTGCCAGCAGTGTAGGTGGCAGCCCCGAAAAACTGTTTTTT.

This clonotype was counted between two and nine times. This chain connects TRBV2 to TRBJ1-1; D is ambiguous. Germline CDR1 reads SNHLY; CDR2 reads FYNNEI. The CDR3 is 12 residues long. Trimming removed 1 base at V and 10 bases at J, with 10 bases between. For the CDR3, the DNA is TGTGCCAGCAGTGAAGAACCTCCCAGAGCTTTCTTT. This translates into CASSEEPPRAFF.

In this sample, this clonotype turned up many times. The CDR3 is CSVEASTDTQYF. CDR3 DNA sequence: TGCAGCGTTGAGGCTAGCACAGATACGCAGTATTTT. The chain uses TRBV29-1 and TRBJ2-3; D unresolved. Deletions cut 3 bases from V and 0 bases from J, with 4 bases between. The CDR3 has 12 amino acids. Per the germline V gene, CDR1 is SQVTM and CDR2 is ANQGSEA.

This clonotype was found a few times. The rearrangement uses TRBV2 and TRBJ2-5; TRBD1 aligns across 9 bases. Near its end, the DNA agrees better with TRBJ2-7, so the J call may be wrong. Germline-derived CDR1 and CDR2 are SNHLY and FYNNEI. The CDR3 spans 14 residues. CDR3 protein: CASSEGTGNLEQYF. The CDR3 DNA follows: TGTGCCAGCAGTGAGGGGACAGGGAACCTCGAGCAGTACTTC.

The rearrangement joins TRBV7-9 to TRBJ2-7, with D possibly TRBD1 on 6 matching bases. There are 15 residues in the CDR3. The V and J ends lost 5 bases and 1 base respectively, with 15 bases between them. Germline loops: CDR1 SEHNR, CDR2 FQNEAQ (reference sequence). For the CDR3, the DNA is TGTGCCAGCAGCCAAGCAGGGGACGGGTCCTACGAGCAGTACTTC. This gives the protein CASSQAGDGSYEQYF.

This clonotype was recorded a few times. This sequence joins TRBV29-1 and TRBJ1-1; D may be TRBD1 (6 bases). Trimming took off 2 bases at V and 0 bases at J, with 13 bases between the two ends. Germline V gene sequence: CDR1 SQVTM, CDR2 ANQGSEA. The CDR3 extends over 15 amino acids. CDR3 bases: TGCAGCGTTGAATCAAGGGGGACGGTGAACACTGAAGCTTTCTTT. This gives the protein CSVESRGTVNTEAFF.

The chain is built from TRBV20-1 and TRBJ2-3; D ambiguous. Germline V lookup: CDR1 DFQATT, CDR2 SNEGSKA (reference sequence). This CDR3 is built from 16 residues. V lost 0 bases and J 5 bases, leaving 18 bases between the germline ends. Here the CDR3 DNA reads TGCAGTGCTAGAGATAACATGGTGGGAAAGGGAGATACGCAGTATTTT. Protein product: CSARDNMVGKGDTQYF.

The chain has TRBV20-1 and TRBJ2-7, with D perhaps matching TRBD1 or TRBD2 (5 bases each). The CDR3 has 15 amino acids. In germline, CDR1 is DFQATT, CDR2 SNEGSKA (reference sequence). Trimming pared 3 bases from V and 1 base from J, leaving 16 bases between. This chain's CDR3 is CSARRGGKSSYEQYF. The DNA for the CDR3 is TGCAGTGCTAGGAGGGGCGGCAAGTCTTCCTACGAGCAGTACTTC.

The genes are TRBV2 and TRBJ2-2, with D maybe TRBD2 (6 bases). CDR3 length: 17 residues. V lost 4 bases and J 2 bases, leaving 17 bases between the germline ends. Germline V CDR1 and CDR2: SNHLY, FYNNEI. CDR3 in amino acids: CASSAIRGGVNTGELFF. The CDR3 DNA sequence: TGTGCCAGCAGTGCGATTCGCGGAGGGGTCAACACCGGGGAGCTGTTTTTT.

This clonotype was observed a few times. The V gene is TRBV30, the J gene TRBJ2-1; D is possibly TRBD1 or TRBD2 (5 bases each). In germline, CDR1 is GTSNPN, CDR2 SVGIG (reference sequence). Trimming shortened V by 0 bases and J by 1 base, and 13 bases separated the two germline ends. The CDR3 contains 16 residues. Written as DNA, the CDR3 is TGTGCCTGGAGTGTACGGGGCCACCTGTCCTACAATGAGCAGTTCTTC. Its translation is CAWSVRGHLSYNEQFF.